The source of this TCR beta chain is a study of blood T cell repertoires in COVID-19 (TCRdb year 2020). Regarding the study in general: The collaborator samples originated in the United States, Italy and Spain and spanned the acute and convalescent phases of COVID-19. The material from the prospective study consisted of cDNA or gDNA derived from T cells, B-cell-depleted T cells, or PBMCs. Subjects who had been exposed to COVID-19, were actively infected with it, or had recovered from it provided the deeply sampled blood TCRbeta repertoires that made up the dataset. A freely available public database, intended as a resource for researchers studying the immune response to SARS-CoV-2, is where the repertoires were released. Samples came from the ongoing ImmuneRACE study (first 160 participants) plus 1,254 subjects from 6 global collaborators. Nearly every sample came with metadata listing a de-identified subject ID, COVID-19 status, age in years and sex. Where available, HLA class I and class II types were taken from metadata supplied by the sample provider and were not determined by assay-based typing.

One collaborating source in Seattle enrolled patients while the patients were actively infected and followed the patients over time throughout the course of disease. The collaborating institutions used their own protocols to collect whole blood in K2EDTA tubes. Collaborator samples were shipped for TCRbeta analysis as frozen whole blood, isolated PBMCs, or DNA extracted from either sample type. From its cysteine to its phenylalanine, the CDR3 spans 17 amino acids. Of all the DNA, just the CDR3 is kept, 51 bases in frame from base 1. TCRbeta CDR3 regions were amplified from genomic DNA by means of the immunoSEQ Assay, a bias-controlled multiplex PCR. As for the original processing: The number of nucleated cells in each sample was estimated by amplification of reference gene primers within the assay. To quantify the absolute abundance of each unique TCRbeta CDR3 rearrangement, sequence reads were collapsed and filtered. For each sample, productive Simpson clonality was calculated as the square root of Simpson's diversity index across productive rearrangements. This immuneACCESS table, as held by TCRdb, lists in-frame sequences with V and J called but not all clones. Of the missing ones, under half trace to an unresolved V gene in checked studies; the others have no known cause. That table furnishes V, J and clone size, whereas the DNA furnished D and trimming. This sample gives about 82,000 clones in total; 60% to 80% of them show up just once. The top ten hold just over 35% of the sample.

A remark on this clone: It lacks a known antigen. Base qualities are not provided; no much larger clone lies one nucleotide away.

Summary of the overall study and its limitations: The quantity of clinical and demographic metadata differed by source and by participant and was supplied without curation.

The chain is made from TRBV21-1 and TRBJ2-7; the D segment call TRBD2 is taken from the table without a DNA check. TRBV21-1 is flagged as a pseudogene. Source material: peripheral blood. The clonotype originates from a man aged 60 to 75 with COVID-19, enrolled during active disease. CDR3 protein: CASSPPGCGAAPYEQYF. The DNA sequence follows: TGTGCCAGCAGCCCTCCCGGCTGCGGAGCCGCACCCTACGAGCAGTACTTC.